This TCR beta chain emerged from a study of T cells in Graves' hyperthyroidism and ophthalmopathy. Deletions cut 6 bases from V and 1 base from J, with 12 bases between. This CDR3 has 14 amino acids. In its sample, this clonotype was seen many times. The investigators amplified TCR beta CDR3 regions from RNA transcripts. An initial round of RT-PCR targeting the TCR CDR3 relied on the HTBI primer set. TCRdb fed the multiplex PCR reads into MiXCR, producing one record per CDR3 protein. The data hold 550,000 to 700,000 distinct CDR3 sequences, with about 45% observed a single time. The study left out patients who had uncontrolled infection, other autoimmune disease, pregnancy or lactation. Diagnoses used clinical symptoms, serum thyroxine and TRAb, thyroid ultrasound and orbital computed tomography.

Material for sequencing was peripheral blood or thyroid tissue (not recorded which). The receptor was isolated from an adult woman with Graves' disease, either hyperthyroidism or ophthalmopathy (not recorded which). This rearrangement joins TRBV12-3 or TRBV12-4 to TRBJ1-1, with D uncertain. The CDR3 DNA follows: TGTGCCAGCAGCCTCGCGTGGGGGAACACTGAAGCTTTCTTT. This gives the protein CASSLAWGNTEAFF.